The 23 T cell receptor beta chains presented below share a single source sample, sequenced in a study of shared clonotypes between healthy human individuals. The data were produced by immunoSEQ multiplex PCR, yet TCRdb's version contains in-frame clones alone and is incomplete. The sample comprises roughly 2 million clones, more than 90% of which are singletons, and roughly 0.13% rests with the top ten. Sequencing input: naive CD4+ T cells sorted from blood. Subset here: CD45RA+ positively selected. These receptors originate from a man aged 18 to 30 in good health.

The chain employs TRBV9 and TRBJ2-1; tentatively, D is TRBD2 (6 bases). Between the trimmed V and J ends, which lost 4 bases and 2 bases, there was a span of 13 bases. This CDR3 has 15 residues. From germline, CDR1 is SGDLS and CDR2 YYNGEE. In DNA, the CDR3 is TGTGCCAGCAGCTCACGGGAGTTGGCCTACAATGAGCAGTTCTTC. Translating it yields CASSSRELAYNEQFF.

The chain joins TRBV11-2 to TRBJ1-6; no firm D call. The germline gives CDR1 SGHAT, CDR2 FQNNGV. CDR3 length: 16 amino acids. V gave up 0 bases and J gave up 0 bases, with 6 bases separating them. The CDR3 DNA sequence: TGTGCCAGCAGCTTAGACCCAAGCTCCTATAATTCACCCCTCCACTTT. Residues: CASSLDPSSYNSPLHF.

J is TRBJ2-7 and V is TRBV29-1; D gene ambiguous. CDR1 and CDR2 from the germline V gene are SQVTM and ANQGSEA. The CDR3 is made up of 12 amino acids. Trimming removed 5 bases at V and 4 bases at J, with 12 bases between. The DNA of the CDR3 is TGCAGCGTTCCAACCCCGATTTACGAGCAGTACTTC. Its protein is CSVPTPIYEQYF.

This clone was seen only a few times. The chain has TRBV5-1 and TRBJ1-6; D might be TRBD1 (5 bases). CDR3 length equals 14 residues. Germline V CDR1 and CDR2: SGHRS, YFSETQ. The V and J ends lost 4 bases and 9 bases respectively, with 14 bases between them. The CDR3 sequence is CASSRDAGGSPLHF. CDR3 in DNA: TGCGCCAGCAGCCGGGACGCCGGAGGTTCACCCCTCCACTTT.

This rearrangement joins TRBV5-1 to TRBJ2-1; 9 bases map to TRBD2. The J segment lost 0 bases and the V segment lost 3 bases, leaving 10 bases of the junction unmatched. CDR1 and CDR2 from the germline V gene are SGHRS and YFSETQ. The CDR3 loop spans 18 amino acids. In DNA form, the CDR3 reads TGCGCCAGCAGCTCCGTTGGGGCGGGAGGGCCCTCCTACAATGAGCAGTTCTTC. It specifies CASSSVGAGGPSYNEQFF. The full variable domain, in which reference TRBV5-1 and TRBJ2-1 provide the parts outside the CDR3, is KAGVTQTPRYLIKTRGQQVTLSCSPISGHRSVSWYQQTPGQGLQFLFEYFSETQRNKGNFPGRFSGRQFSNSRSEMNVSTLELGDSALYLCASSSVGAGGPSYNEQFFGPGTRLTVL.

The chain uses TRBV30 and TRBJ1-2; weak D call: TRBD1 (5 bases). Per germline, CDR1 GTSNPN and CDR2 SVGIG (reference sequence). Trimming stripped 1 base from V and 14 bases from J, with 14 bases between. This CDR3 region has 11 residues. The CDR3 DNA follows: TGTGCCTGGAGTGAGAGAGGGGATCGGACCTTC. This translates into CAWSERGDRTF.

CDR3 sequence (DNA): TGTGCCAGCAGCTTAGATAGGACAGTCAGGACCCAGTACTTC. As protein: CASSLDRTVRTQYF. The chain carries TRBV7-2 and TRBJ2-5; D is perhaps TRBD1 (6 bases). The CDR3 extends over 14 amino acids. V lost 1 base to trimming and J lost 7 bases, with 13 bases between them. CDR1 is SGHTA, CDR2 FQGNSA, per germline.

Only one count was recorded for this clone. The chain employs TRBV6-5 and TRBJ2-1; 14 bases agree with TRBD2. The CDR3 has 15 amino acids. The germline V gene has CDR1 MNHEY and CDR2 SVGAGI. Unmatched junction bases numbered 8, after V lost 6 bases and J lost 10 bases. CDR3: CASSRGTSGSHEQFF. For the CDR3, the DNA is TGTGCCAGCAGCCGTGGGACTAGCGGGAGTCACGAGCAGTTCTTC.

This clone was observed a single time. Other DNA sequences in this sample translate to the same CDR3. The CDR3 DNA follows: TGTGCCAGCAGCTTAGACAGGGGCAATTCACCCCTCCACTTT. As protein: CASSLDRGNSPLHF. The chain carries TRBV7-2 and TRBJ1-6, with 7 nucleotides matching TRBD1. The ends lost 1 base at V and 7 bases at J; junction bases unmatched: 1. Germline lookup yields CDR1 SGHTA and CDR2 FQGNSA. The CDR3 runs to 14 residues.

V usage is TRBV7-6 and J usage is TRBJ2-5, with D maybe TRBD1 (6 bases). The germline CDR1 and CDR2 sequences are SGHVS and FNYEAQ. CDR3 size: 15 residues. The ends were cut back, 5 bases at V and 5 bases at J, with 18 bases in the middle. The DNA of the CDR3 is TGTGCCAGCAGCCCACAGGGTTGGTTTGGGGAGACCCAGTACTTC. As protein: CASSPQGWFGETQYF.

Concerning this clone itself: The identical CDR3 is also encoded by other nucleotide sequences in the sample. This sequence joins TRBV7-2 and TRBJ2-7, with 7 bases identical to TRBD2. CDR3 length equals 15 residues. In germline, CDR1 is SGHTA, CDR2 FQGNSA. V lost 1 base and J lost 7; bases outside the gene matches: 10. The CDR3 region has the DNA TGTGCCAGCAGCTTAGGGGGCGGCGGGAGTTATGAGCAGTACTTC. Translation: CASSLGGGGSYEQYF.

Points on this clone: In the same sample, other DNA sequences code for this CDR3. The V call is TRBV6-5, the J call TRBJ2-7; 11 positions agree with TRBD2. The CDR3 consists of 15 residues. The ends lost 3 bases at V and 4 bases at J; junction bases unmatched: 5. Per germline, CDR1 MNHEY and CDR2 SVGAGI. In DNA, the CDR3 is TGTGCCAGCAGTTATAGCCTAGCGGGAGGATACGAGCAGTACTTC. As protein: CASSYSLAGGYEQYF.

The V gene is TRBV2, the J gene TRBJ2-7; 8 bases match TRBD2. The CDR3 has 13 amino acids. J lost 3 bases, V lost 10 bases, and 8 bases had no gene match. Germline-derived CDR1 and CDR2 are SNHLY and FYNNEI. The CDR3 loop reads CATRQTSVYEQYF. In DNA, the CDR3 is TGTGCCACTCGCCAGACTAGCGTCTACGAGCAGTACTTC.

V usage is TRBV12-5 and J usage is TRBJ1-2; D call uncertain. CDR1 and CDR2 from the germline V gene are LGHNT and FRNRAP. V was cut by 3 bases and J by 8 bases, with 19 bases left in between. This CDR3 comprises 15 residues. The CDR3: CASGFELIGLGGYTF. For the CDR3, the DNA is TGTGCTAGTGGTTTTGAACTCATAGGACTAGGGGGCTACACCTTC. The full variable domain, rest sourced from reference TRBV12-5 and TRBJ1-2, is DARVTQTPRHKVTEMGQEVTMRCQPILGHNTVFWYRQTMMQGLELLAYFRNRAPLDDSGMPKDRFSAEMPDATLATLKIQPSEPRDSAVYFCASGFELIGLGGYTFGSGTRLTVV.

This sequence joins TRBV13 and TRBJ1-1; a weak D match, TRBD1 (6 bases). Trimming left V 5 bases short and J 1 base short, with 17 bases between. Germline V gene lookup returns CDR1 PRHDT and CDR2 FYEKMQ (reference sequence). The CDR3 is made up of 16 amino acids. In DNA form, the CDR3 reads TGTGCCAGCAGCCTGCGGCGTCTGGGGGCGAACACTGAAGCTTTCTTT. Translation: CASSLRRLGANTEAFF.

About this clone: Additional DNA sequences in this sample encode the identical CDR3. The chain is built from TRBV2 and TRBJ2-7; 7 nucleotides align to TRBD2. Germline CDR1 and CDR2: SNHLY and FYNNEI. The CDR3 covers 14 residues. J gave up 4 bases and V 3 bases, and 6 bases lay outside the gene matches. The CDR3 region is CASSEGRGGYEQYF. The CDR3 DNA reads TGTGCCAGCAGTGAGGGGCGGGGAGGGTACGAGCAGTACTTC.

The rearrangement links TRBV6-6 to TRBJ1-5; unclear D gene. The germline V and J ends were trimmed by 6 bases and 5 bases, with 11 bases remaining between them. The CDR3 runs 13 residues. Germline V CDR1 and CDR2: MNHNY, SVGAGI (reference sequence). CDR3 sequence: CASSSGRDQPQHF. CDR3 sequence (DNA): TGTGCCAGCAGCTCGGGTCGGGATCAGCCCCAGCATTTT.

The chain recombines TRBV28 with TRBJ1-4; D is uncertain. Trimming removed 2 bases at V and 8 bases at J, with 12 bases between. CDR3 length: 14 amino acids. In germline, CDR1 is MDHEN, CDR2 SYDVKM. The CDR3 DNA is TGTGCCAGCAGTTTAGAAATGGGTGGGGAAAAACTGTTTTTT. It specifies CASSLEMGGEKLFF.

V is TRBV4-1 and J is TRBJ2-2, with 7 bases lining up with TRBD2. CDR1 and CDR2 from the germline V gene are MGHRA and YSYEKL. CDR3 length: 16 amino acids. Trimming removed 2 bases from V and 3 bases from J; junction bases left unmatched: 6. For the CDR3, the DNA is TGCGCCAGCAGCCAAATCGGGAGGTCCGACACCGGGGAGCTGTTTTTT. Its protein product is CASSQIGRSDTGELFF.

For the CDR3, the DNA is TGTGCCTGGAGTGTACGTAACACAGGGGTTTGGATTACAGATACGCAGTATTTT. Its protein is CAWSVRNTGVWITDTQYF. The chain recombines TRBV30 with TRBJ2-3; 7 bases fit TRBD1. Trimming took 0 bases from V and 3 from J; bases not matched to a gene: 15. Germline-derived CDR1 and CDR2 are GTSNPN and SVGIG (reference sequence). CDR3 size: 18 residues.

This sequence joins TRBV2 and TRBJ1-2; TRBD1 might be the D (6 bases). V was trimmed by 5 bases and J by 4 bases, leaving 14 bases between them. CDR1 is SNHLY and CDR2 is FYNNEI in the germline V gene. The CDR3 is 14 residues long. Here the CDR3 DNA reads TGTGCCAGCAGTCAGCGGGGGGCGAGCTATGGCTACACCTTC. It translates to CASSQRGASYGYTF. The full variable domain, in which reference TRBV2 and TRBJ1-2 provide the parts outside the CDR3, is EPEVTQTPSHQVTQMGQEVILRCVPISNHLYFYWYRQILGQKVEFLVSFYNNEISEKSEIFDDQFSVERPDGSNFTLKIRSTKLEDSAMYFCASSQRGASYGYTFGSGTRLTVV.

This chain joins TRBV14 and TRBJ1-1, with a weak D call TRBD1 (5 bases). The CDR3 runs to 19 residues. V shed 3 bases and J shed 3 bases, with 26 bases lying between them. CDR1 SGHDN and CDR2 FVKESK come from the germline V gene. The CDR3 loop is CASSHPRIGDVTWDTEAFF. The CDR3 DNA reads as TGTGCCAGCAGCCACCCCAGGATAGGGGACGTGACATGGGACACTGAAGCTTTCTTT.

This chain links TRBV27 with TRBJ2-7; D is uncertain. Trimming shortened V by 7 bases and J by 7 bases, and 11 bases separated the two germline ends. The CDR3 is 11 residues long. The germline V gene encodes CDR1 MNHEY and CDR2 SMNVEV (reference sequence). The CDR3 DNA reads as TGTGCCAGCATTCCGTCGGAAGAGCAGTACTTC. Its translation is CASIPSEEQYF.